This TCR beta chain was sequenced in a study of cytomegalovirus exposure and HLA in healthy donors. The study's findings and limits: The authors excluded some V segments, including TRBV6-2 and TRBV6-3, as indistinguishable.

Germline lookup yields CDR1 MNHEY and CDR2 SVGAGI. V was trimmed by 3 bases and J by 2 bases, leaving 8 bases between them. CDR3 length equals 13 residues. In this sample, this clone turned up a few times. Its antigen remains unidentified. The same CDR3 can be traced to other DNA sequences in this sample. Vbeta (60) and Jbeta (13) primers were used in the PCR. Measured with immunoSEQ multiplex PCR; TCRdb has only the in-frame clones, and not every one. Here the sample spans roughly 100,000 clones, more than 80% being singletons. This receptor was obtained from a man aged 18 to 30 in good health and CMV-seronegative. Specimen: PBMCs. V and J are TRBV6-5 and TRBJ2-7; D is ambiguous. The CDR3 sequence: CASSYGRTYEQYF. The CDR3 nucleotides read TGTGCCAGCAGTTATGGCAGGACCTACGAGCAGTACTTC.